The clone carrying this TCR beta chain was found many times. Its specificity is not known. The record originates from a study of T cell repertoires in cytomegalovirus infection. Study-level background: Through public TCR beta signatures, both CMV infection and matching HLA type were indicated.

The CDR3 is 15 amino acids. Germline values: CDR1 SEHNR, CDR2 FQNEAQ (reference sequence). V was trimmed by 6 bases and J by 3 bases, leaving 17 bases between them. From the reads, TCRdb called clonotypes with MiXCR, one entry per CDR3 protein. Counted here are approximately 550,000 distinct CDR3 sequences, 15% to 20% occurring once; the ten biggest clones make up 20% to 30%. The study, taken as a whole, reports: HLA-C-restricted CMV-specific TCR beta clonotypes prevailed in the ex vivo response.

The rearrangement joins TRBV7-9 to TRBJ1-2, with D possibly being TRBD1 (6 bases). The TCR sequence derives from a human donor in good health (CMV status not recorded). Some clones in this sample may be carry-over from other donors' samples. The sample taken for sequencing was CD8+ T cells from PBMCs. The CDR3 spells CASSSTRTVDYGYTF. The CDR3 region has the DNA TGTGCCAGCAGTTCAACACGGACAGTCGACTATGGCTACACCTTC.